This T cell receptor (beta chain) was profiled in a study of cytomegalovirus exposure and HLA in healthy donors. It was with 60 Vbeta and 13 Jbeta primers that the PCR ran. Produced via immunoSEQ multiplex PCR; TCRdb's table is partial and in-frame only. The sample lists roughly 110,000 clones, about three quarters occurring once. The germline gives CDR1 SGHTA, CDR2 FQGNSA. V lost 5 bases and J 5 bases, leaving 16 bases between the germline ends. The CDR3 totals 15 residues. This clonotype was obtained from a woman aged 35 to 49 in good health and CMV-seropositive. The sequenced material came from PBMCs. This sequence joins TRBV7-2 and TRBJ1-5, with D unclear. The CDR3 spells CASSPLRNTDQPQHF. CDR3 DNA sequence: TGTGCCAGCAGCCCCCTCAGGAACACGGATCAGCCCCAGCATTTT. Looking up the rest from reference TRBV7-2 and TRBJ1-5 gives the full variable domain: GAGVSQSPSNKVTEKGKDVELRCDPISGHTALYWYRQSLGQGLEFLIYFQGNSAPDKSGLPSDRFSAERTGGSVSTLTIQRTQQEDSAVYLCASSPLRNTDQPQHFGDGTRLSIL.